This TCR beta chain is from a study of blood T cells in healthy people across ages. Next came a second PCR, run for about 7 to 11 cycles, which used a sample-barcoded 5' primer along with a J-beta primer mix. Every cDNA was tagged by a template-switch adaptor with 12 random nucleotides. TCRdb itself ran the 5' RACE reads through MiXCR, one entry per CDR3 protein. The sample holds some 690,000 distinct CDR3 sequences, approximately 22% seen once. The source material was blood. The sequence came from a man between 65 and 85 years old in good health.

The CDR3 loop is CASSLYSDGGSPLHF. The CDR3 region has the DNA TGCGCCAGCAGCTTGTACAGCGATGGGGGTTCGCCCCTCCACTTT. The rearrangement uses TRBV5-1 and TRBJ1-6, with D perhaps TRBD1 (5 bases). Between the trimmed V and J ends, which lost 1 base and 13 bases, there was a span of 18 bases. The CDR3 consists of 15 residues. The germline gives CDR1 SGHRS, CDR2 YFSETQ.